This T cell receptor (beta chain) was sequenced during a study of blood T cell repertoires in COVID-19. CDR1 and CDR2 (germline): MNHEY, SVGEGT. V lost 4 bases and J lost 3; bases outside the gene matches: 9. This CDR3 is 15 amino acids long. Clones were sequenced by immunoSEQ multiplex PCR, and TCRdb holds only the in-frame ones, with some missing. Of around 45,000 clones listed, approximately 70% are singletons. The sample taken for sequencing was peripheral blood. V usage is TRBV6-2 or TRBV6-3 and J usage is TRBJ2-7; TRBD1 aligns across 7 bases. The source is a man older than 75 with acute or convalescent COVID-19. The CDR3, as DNA: TGTGCCAGCAGTTCCCCGGACAGGAGTCTCTACGAGCAGTACTTC. Protein: CASSSPDRSLYEQYF.